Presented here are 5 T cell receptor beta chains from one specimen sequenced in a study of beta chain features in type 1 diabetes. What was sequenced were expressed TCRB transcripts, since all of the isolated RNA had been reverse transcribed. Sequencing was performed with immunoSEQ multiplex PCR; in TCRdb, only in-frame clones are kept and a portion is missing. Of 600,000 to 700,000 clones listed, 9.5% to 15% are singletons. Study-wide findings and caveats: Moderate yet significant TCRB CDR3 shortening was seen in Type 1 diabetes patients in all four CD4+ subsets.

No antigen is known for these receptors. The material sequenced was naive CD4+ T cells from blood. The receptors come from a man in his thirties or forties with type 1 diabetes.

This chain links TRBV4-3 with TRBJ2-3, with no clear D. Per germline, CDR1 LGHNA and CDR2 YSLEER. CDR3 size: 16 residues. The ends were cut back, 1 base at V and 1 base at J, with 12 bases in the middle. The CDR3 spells CASSQVNTFGTDTQYF. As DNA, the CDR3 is TGCGCCAGCAGCCAAGTTAACACCTTCGGCACAGATACGCAGTATTTT.

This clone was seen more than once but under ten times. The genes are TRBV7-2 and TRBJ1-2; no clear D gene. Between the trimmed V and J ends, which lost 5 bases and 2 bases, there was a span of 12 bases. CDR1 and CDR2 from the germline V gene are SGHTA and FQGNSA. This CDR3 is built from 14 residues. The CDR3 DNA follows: TGTGCCAGCAGCCCCAACCCTAAGAACTATGGCTACACCTTC. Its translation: CASSPNPKNYGYTF.

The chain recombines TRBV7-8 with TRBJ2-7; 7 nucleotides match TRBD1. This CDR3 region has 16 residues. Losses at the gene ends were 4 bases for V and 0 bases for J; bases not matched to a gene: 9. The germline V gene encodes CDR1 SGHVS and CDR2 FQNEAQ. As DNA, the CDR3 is TGTGCCAGCAGCTCAGTGGACAGGCTCTTCTCCTACGAGCAGTACTTC. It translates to CASSSVDRLFSYEQYF.

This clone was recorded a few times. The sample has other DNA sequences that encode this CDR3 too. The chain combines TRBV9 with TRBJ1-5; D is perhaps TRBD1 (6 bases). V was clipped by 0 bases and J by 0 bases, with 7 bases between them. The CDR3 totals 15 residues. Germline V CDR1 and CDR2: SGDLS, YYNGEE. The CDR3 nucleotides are TGTGCCAGCAGCGTAGCAGGGGATAGCAATCAGCCCCAGCATTTT. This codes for CASSVAGDSNQPQHF.

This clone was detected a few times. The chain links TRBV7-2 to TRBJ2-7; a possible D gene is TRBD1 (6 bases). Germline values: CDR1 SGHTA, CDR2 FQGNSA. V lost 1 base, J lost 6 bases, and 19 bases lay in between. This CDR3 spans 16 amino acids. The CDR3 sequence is CASSLGPGQPHFEQYF. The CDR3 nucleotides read TGTGCCAGCAGCTTAGGACCGGGACAACCTCACTTCGAGCAGTACTTC.